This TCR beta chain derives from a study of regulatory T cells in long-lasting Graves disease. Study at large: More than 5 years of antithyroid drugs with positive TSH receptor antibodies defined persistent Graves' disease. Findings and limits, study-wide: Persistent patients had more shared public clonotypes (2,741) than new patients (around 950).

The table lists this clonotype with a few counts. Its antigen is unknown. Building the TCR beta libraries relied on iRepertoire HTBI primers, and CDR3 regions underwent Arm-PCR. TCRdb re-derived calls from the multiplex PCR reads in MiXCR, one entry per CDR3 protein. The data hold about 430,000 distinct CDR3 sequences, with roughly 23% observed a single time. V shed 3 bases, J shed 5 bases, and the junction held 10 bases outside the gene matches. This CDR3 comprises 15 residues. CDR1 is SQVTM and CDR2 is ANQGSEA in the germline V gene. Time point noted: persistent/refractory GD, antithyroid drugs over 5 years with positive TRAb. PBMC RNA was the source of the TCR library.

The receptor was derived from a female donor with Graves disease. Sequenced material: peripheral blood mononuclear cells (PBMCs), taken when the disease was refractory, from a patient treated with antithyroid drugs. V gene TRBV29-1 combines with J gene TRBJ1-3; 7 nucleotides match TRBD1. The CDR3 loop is CSVDGMDRTRNTIYF. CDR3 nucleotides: TGCAGCGTTGACGGGATGGACAGGACCCGAAACACCATATATTTT.